The rows below give T cell receptor beta chains drawn from one sample of a study of cytomegalovirus exposure and HLA in healthy donors. Data came from immunoSEQ multiplex PCR; TCRdb stores just in-frame clones and leaves some out. The table shows 150,000 to 200,000 clones, with approximately 96% occurring only once. Sequenced sample: PBMCs. The receptors were gathered from a woman between 18 and 30 years old in good health and CMV-seronegative. Both conserved end residues are part of each CDR3. The order of the fields is CDR3 protein, CDR3 DNA, J gene, D gene, clone size, V gene. The D gene is left open where the match is weak. A clone size is listed for some rows: how often the clone was seen (once, few, many), or a class if it is expanded.

CASSLGTGDTEAFF	TGTGCCAGCAGCCTCGGGACAGGGGACACTGAAGCTTTCTTT	TRBJ1-1	TRBD1	-	TRBV7-6
CASSLGGGRISDEQFF	TGCGCCAGCAGCTTGGGAGGGGGCCGGATTTCCGATGAGCAGTTCTTC	TRBJ2-1	TRBD1	-	TRBV5-1
CASSVAERQGDSIVQFF	TGTGCCAGCAGCGTAGCCGAGAGACAGGGGGACTCCATAGTGCAGTTCTTC	TRBJ2-1	TRBD1	-	TRBV9
CASSLEPGQGYEQYF	TGTGCCAGCAGCTTAGAACCGGGACAGGGGTACGAGCAGTACTTC	TRBJ2-7	TRBD1	-	TRBV7-2
CASSPDRGYNEQFF	TGTGCCAGCAGTCCAGACAGGGGGTACAATGAGCAGTTCTTC	TRBJ2-1	TRBD1	-	TRBV27
CASSFGGTSAYEQYF	TGTGCCAGCAGCTTTGGGGGGACTAGCGCTTACGAGCAGTACTTC	TRBJ2-7	TRBD2	-	TRBV7-2
CASSPAVYNSPLHF	TGTGCCAGCAGCCCCGCGGTGTATAATTCACCCCTCCACTTT	TRBJ1-6	-	-	TRBV7-8
CASSLADQPQHF	TGTGCCAGCAGTTTGGCTGATCAGCCCCAGCATTTT	TRBJ1-5	-	once	TRBV28
CASSVAGGTGELFF	TGTGCCAGCAGTGTGGCAGGGGGCACCGGGGAGCTGTTTTTT	TRBJ2-2	TRBD1	-	TRBV25-1
CAWNHVYGYTF	TGTGCCTGGAATCATGTGTATGGCTACACCTTC	TRBJ1-2	-	once	TRBV30
CAISESKGQANYEQYF	TGTGCCATCAGTGAGTCGAAGGGACAGGCAAACTACGAGCAGTACTTC	TRBJ2-7	TRBD1	-	TRBV10-3
CASSLDHRAHEQYF	TGTGCCAGCAGCTTAGATCACAGGGCCCACGAGCAGTACTTC	TRBJ2-7	-	-	TRBV7-2
CASSIQGGYTEAFF	TGTGCCAGCAGCATTCAGGGGGGCTACACTGAAGCTTTCTTT	TRBJ1-1	TRBD1	-	TRBV5-4
CASSVGGEGSTQYF	TGTGCCAGCAGCGTAGGCGGGGAGGGGAGTACGCAGTATTTT	TRBJ2-3	TRBD2	-	TRBV9
CASSLVAGVNTEAFF	TGCGCCAGCAGCTTGGTGGCAGGGGTGAACACTGAAGCTTTCTTT	TRBJ1-1	-	-	TRBV5-1
CASSARTGSGELFF	TGTGCCAGCAGCGCCCGGACAGGGTCCGGGGAGCTGTTTTTT	TRBJ2-2	TRBD1	-	TRBV9
CASSYVGTGRFDTQYF	TGTGCCAGCAGTTACGTCGGGACAGGTCGATTCGATACGCAGTATTTT	TRBJ2-3	TRBD1	-	TRBV6-6
CASSQVFQGAHEQYF	TGCGCCAGCAGCCAAGTGTTCCAGGGGGCGCACGAGCAGTACTTC	TRBJ2-7	TRBD1	-	TRBV4-1
CASSLSMSYEQYF	TGTGCCAGCAGTTTATCGATGAGCTACGAGCAGTACTTC	TRBJ2-7	-	-	TRBV27
CASSLVEETQYF	TGCGCCAGCAGCTTAGTAGAAGAGACCCAGTACTTC	TRBJ2-5	-	once	TRBV5-1
CASSLRAGSTDTQYF	TGTGCCAGCAGCTTAAGGGCAGGGAGCACAGATACGCAGTATTTT	TRBJ2-3	-	-	TRBV7-3
CASSHARGTNTGELFF	TGCGCCAGCAGCCATGCCCGAGGGACGAACACCGGGGAGCTGTTTTTT	TRBJ2-2	-	-	TRBV4-1
CASSASITGSGNTIYF	TGTGCCAGCAGCGCCAGTATCACAGGGTCTGGAAACACCATATATTTT	TRBJ1-3	-	-	TRBV9
CSVATGDEQYF	TGCAGCGTTGCCACAGGGGACGAGCAGTACTTC	TRBJ2-7	TRBD1	-	TRBV29-1
CASQGTGAGSFSNQPQHF	TGTGCCAGTCAGGGAACAGGGGCGGGGAGCTTTAGCAATCAGCCCCAGCATTTT	TRBJ1-5	TRBD1	-	TRBV19
CATQTGFRTYEQYF	TGTGCCACCCAGACAGGGTTTAGGACCTACGAGCAGTACTTC	TRBJ2-7	TRBD1	-	TRBV10-3
CASTEQGVWTEAFF	TGTGCCAGTACTGAACAGGGGGTTTGGACTGAAGCTTTCTTT	TRBJ1-1	TRBD1	-	TRBV19
CASSSGTGGRSNYGYTF	TGTGCCAGCAGCTCCGGGACAGGGGGTCGGTCTAACTATGGCTACACCTTC	TRBJ1-2	TRBD1	-	TRBV7-9
CASSQVTSGGTDTQYF	TGTGCCAGCAGCCAAGTAACTAGCGGGGGAACAGATACGCAGTATTTT	TRBJ2-3	TRBD2	once	TRBV4-2
CASSIFSGGAPYEQYF	TGTGCCAGCAGTATCTTTAGCGGGGGGGCGCCCTACGAGCAGTACTTC	TRBJ2-7	TRBD2	-	TRBV27
CASSLERGRRSYEQYF	TGTGCCAGCAGCTTAGAAAGGGGGAGAAGGTCCTACGAGCAGTACTTC	TRBJ2-7	-	-	TRBV5-8